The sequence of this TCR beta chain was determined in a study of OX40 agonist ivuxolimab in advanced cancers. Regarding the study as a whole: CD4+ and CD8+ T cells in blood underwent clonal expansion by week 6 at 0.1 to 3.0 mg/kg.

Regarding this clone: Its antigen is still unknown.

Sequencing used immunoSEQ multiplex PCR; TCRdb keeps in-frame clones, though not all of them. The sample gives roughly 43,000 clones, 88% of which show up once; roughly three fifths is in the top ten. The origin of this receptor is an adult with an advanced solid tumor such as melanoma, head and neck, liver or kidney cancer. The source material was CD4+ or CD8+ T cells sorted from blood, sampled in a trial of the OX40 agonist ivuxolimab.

The CDR3 reads CASSLRTGILDNEQFF. CDR3 in DNA: TGCGCCAGCAGCCTTAGGACAGGGATTTTGGACAATGAGCAGTTCTTC. The chain employs TRBV4-1 and TRBJ2-1; 8 bases agree with TRBD1. The germline V gene encodes CDR1 MGHRA and CDR2 YSYEKL. Trimming removed 4 bases from V and 5 bases from J; junction bases left unmatched: 10. This CDR3 comprises 16 residues.